Below, 27 T cell receptor beta chains from the same sample are listed, as sequenced in a study of T cells in Graves' hyperthyroidism and ophthalmopathy. TCR beta CDR3 regions were amplified from RNA transcripts. First-round RT-PCR targeting the TCR CDR3 was performed with the HTBI primer set. TCRdb called the multiplex PCR reads again in MiXCR, with one record for every CDR3 protein. The profile shows approximately 510,000 distinct CDR3 sequences, around 21% of them singletons. Material: blood. The receptors were gathered from a man in his late teens or twenties with Graves' hyperthyroidism.

The V and J genes are TRBV13 and TRBJ2-7; 9 nucleotides agree with TRBD1. With 3 bases clipped from V and 3 bases from J, the junction kept 6 bases outside the gene matches. This CDR3 spans 15 amino acids. The V gene's germline CDR1 is PRHDT and CDR2 FYEKMQ (reference sequence). The CDR3 nucleotides are TGTGCCAGCAGCTTTCGGGGGACAGGGAACTACGAGCAGTACTTC. This codes for CASSFRGTGNYEQYF. The full variable domain, rest sourced from reference TRBV13 and TRBJ2-7, is AAGVIQSPRHLIKEKRETATLKCYPIPRHDTVYWYQQGPGQDPQFLISFYEKMQSDKGSIPDRFSAQQFSDYHSELNMSSLELGDSALYFCASSFRGTGNYEQYFGPGTRLTVT.

This clonotype has ten or more counts. The V gene is TRBV19, the J gene TRBJ2-7, with 10 bases lining up with TRBD1. Germline loops: CDR1 LNHDA, CDR2 SQIVND (reference sequence). There are 15 residues in the CDR3. With V trimmed by 3 bases and J by 5 bases, 7 bases remained unmatched. The CDR3 coding sequence is TGTGCCAGTAGTATTGGGGGGACAGGGGTAAACGAGCAGTACTTC. Translated, it gives CASSIGGTGVNEQYF.

This clonotype was recorded at least ten times. The V and J genes are TRBV20-1 and TRBJ1-2; a possible D gene is TRBD1 (6 bases). Germline V CDR1 and CDR2: DFQATT, SNEGSKA (reference sequence). V was shortened by 0 bases and J by 8 bases, with 13 bases between the two germline ends. The CDR3 contains 13 residues. The CDR3 coding sequence is TGCAGTGCTAGAGATGTAGGGGGGCACGGCTACACCTTC. This codes for CSARDVGGHGYTF.

Note on this clonotype: A single base separates this from a much larger clone, so it may be a read error. The chain combines TRBV19 with TRBJ1-5; D is uncertain. The CDR3 consists of 16 residues. Germline lookup yields CDR1 LNHDA and CDR2 SQIVND (reference sequence). The CDR3 region is CASSILGDVSNQPQDF. CDR3 coding DNA: TGTGCCAGTAGTATCTTAGGAGACGTTAGCAATCAGCCCCAGGATTTT.

The chain uses TRBV6-1 and TRBJ2-7; D remains ambiguous. Germline CDR1 is MNHNS and CDR2 is SASEGT. The CDR3 length is 14 residues. Deletions cut 7 bases from V and 0 bases from J, with 13 bases between. CDR3 sequence (DNA): TGTGCCAGCACCCGCACACATAGCTCCTACGAGCAGTACTTC. This encodes CASTRTHSSYEQYF.

This clonotype was seen repeatedly, ten times or more. The rearrangement uses TRBV20-1 and TRBJ2-5; D possibly uses TRBD1 or TRBD2 (5 bases each). V was trimmed by 2 bases and J by 4 bases, leaving 17 bases between them. CDR1 is DFQATT and CDR2 is SNEGSKA in the germline V gene (reference sequence). The CDR3 length is 15 residues. The CDR3, as DNA: TGCAGTGCTAGACCCCCGACGGGGCCAAGAGAGACCCAGTACTTC. It codes for CSARPPTGPRETQYF.

In its sample, this clonotype was seen many times. V gene TRBV5-1 combines with J gene TRBJ2-7; TRBD2 matches at 8 bases. The CDR3 consists of 15 residues. J lost 1 base, V lost 0 bases, and 3 bases had no gene match. Per germline, CDR1 SGHRS and CDR2 YFSETQ. The CDR3: CASSLEGTRSYEQYF. The CDR3 coding sequence is TGCGCCAGCAGCTTGGAGGGGACTAGATCCTACGAGCAGTACTTC.

With respect to this clonotype: Without the conserved terminal phenylalanine or tryptophan, this CDR3 likely stems from a read error. The DNA is left out, because the CDR3 cannot be placed on it with certainty; the CDR3 is given as TCRdb lists it. The chain recombines TRBV6-1 with TRBJ2-2; the DNA was not compared with TRBD1, the D call given in the table. The CDR3 adds up to 14 amino acids, both ends counted. Germline loops: CDR1 MNHNS, CDR2 SASEGT. This chain's CDR3 is CASSAGRDTGELCL.

This clonotype was recorded many times. This chain joins TRBV28 and TRBJ1-3; D uncertain. CDR1 is MDHEN and CDR2 is SYDVKM in the germline V gene. V lost 0 bases, J lost 1 base, and 10 bases lay in between. The CDR3 loop spans 16 amino acids. CDR3: CASSLWTGTSGNTIYF. The CDR3 region has the DNA TGTGCCAGCAGTTTATGGACGGGAACTTCTGGAAACACCATATATTTT.

At least ten counts were recorded for this clonotype. This sequence joins TRBV12-3 or TRBV12-4 and TRBJ2-3; D ambiguous. V was trimmed by 4 bases and J by 0 bases, leaving 14 bases between them. This CDR3 spans 16 amino acids. The CDR3: CASSSTPWASTDTQYF. In nucleotides, the CDR3 is TGTGCCAGCAGTTCTACGCCGTGGGCGAGCACAGATACGCAGTATTTT.

This clonotype was counted at least ten times. CDR3 nucleotide sequence: TGTGCCAGCATCCCAGGGACAGCGAACACCGGGGAGCTGTTTTTT. It yields the protein CASIPGTANTGELFF. V is TRBV12-3 or TRBV12-4 and J is TRBJ2-2; 7 bases map to TRBD1. This CDR3 spans 15 amino acids. J lost 0 bases, V lost 7 bases, and 5 bases had no gene match.

This sequence joins TRBV6-5 and TRBJ1-1; D possibly corresponds to TRBD1 (5 bases). CDR3 length: 16 residues. The V gene's germline CDR1 is MNHEY and CDR2 SVGAGI. The V end was cut by 2 bases, the J end by 1 base, with 14 bases between. The DNA for the CDR3 is TGTGCCAGCAGTTACGCCCTCCCAGGGCCGAACACTGAAGCTTTCTTT. Its protein is CASSYALPGPNTEAFF.

This clonotype has only a few counts. The CDR3 DNA reads as TGTGCCAGCAGAGTAGGGACATTTAACACTGAAGCTTTCTTT. Translation: CASRVGTFNTEAFF. V usage is TRBV28 and J usage is TRBJ1-1, with a tentative D call TRBD1 (6 bases). V lost 6 bases, J lost 2 bases, and 13 bases lay in between. In germline, CDR1 is MDHEN, CDR2 SYDVKM. The CDR3 length is 14 residues.

The J gene is TRBJ1-2, the V gene TRBV6-1, with D possibly matching TRBD1 (6 bases). V was clipped by 6 bases and J by 1 base, with 9 bases between them. The CDR3 spans 13 residues. Germline V CDR1 and CDR2: MNHNS, SASEGT. The CDR3 is CASRDRFNYGYTF. The CDR3 DNA is TGTGCCAGCAGAGACAGGTTTAACTATGGCTACACCTTC.

The chain carries TRBV7-2 and TRBJ2-7; TRBD2 might be the D (6 bases). Germline V lookup: CDR1 SGHTA, CDR2 FQGNSA. The germline V and J ends were trimmed by 5 bases and 6 bases, with 20 bases remaining between them. The CDR3 has 15 amino acids. The chain's CDR3 is CASSPDAAGIREQYF. The CDR3 DNA sequence: TGTGCCAGCAGCCCGGACGCTGCGGGAATTCGCGAGCAGTACTTC.

Ten or more counts support this clonotype. This sequence joins TRBV30 and TRBJ2-7, with 7 bases that match TRBD1. J gave up 2 bases and V 0 bases, and 1 base lay outside the gene matches. This CDR3 spans 13 amino acids. Germline V gene sequence: CDR1 GTSNPN, CDR2 SVGIG (reference sequence). The CDR3 nucleotides read TGTGCCTGGAGTGTTGACAGGGCCTACGAGCAGTACTTC. Translated, it gives CAWSVDRAYEQYF.

Many counts were recorded for this clonotype. The chain links TRBV25-1 to TRBJ1-5, with D unclear. The CDR3 covers 13 residues. Trimming shortened V by 4 bases and J by 7 bases, and 11 bases separated the two germline ends. Germline CDR1 and CDR2: MGHDK and SYGVNS. The CDR3 bases are TGTGCCAGCAGTGGGGTCCGGGGACAGCCCCAGCATTTT. The encoded protein is CASSGVRGQPQHF. The whole variable domain, filled in from reference TRBV25-1 and TRBJ1-5, reads EADIYQTPRYLVIGTGKKITLECSQTMGHDKMYWYQQDPGMELHLIHYSYGVNSTEKGDLSSESTVSRIRTEHFPLTLESARPSHTSQYLCASSGVRGQPQHFGDGTRLSIL.

This clonotype occurred many times. The genes are TRBV5-5 and TRBJ1-1; D unclear. The CDR3 extends over 16 amino acids. Germline CDR1 is SGHKS and CDR2 is YYEKEE (reference sequence). V was trimmed by 2 bases and J by 1 base, leaving 15 bases between them. The CDR3 here is CASSFGKWWQNTEAFF. In DNA form, the CDR3 reads TGTGCCAGCAGCTTCGGGAAGTGGTGGCAGAACACTGAAGCTTTCTTT. Complete variable domain (other parts from reference TRBV5-5 and TRBJ1-1): DAGVTQSPTHLIKTRGQQVTLRCSPISGHKSVSWYQQVLGQGPQFIFQYYEKEERGRGNFPDRFSARQFPNYSSELNVNALLLGDSALYLCASSFGKWWQNTEAFFGQGTRLTVV.

This clonotype showed up many times. This chain joins TRBV28 and TRBJ1-2; maybe TRBD1 (6 bases). CDR3 length equals 14 residues. V was shortened by 7 bases and J by 8 bases, with 20 bases between the two germline ends. The germline CDR1 and CDR2 sequences are MDHEN and SYDVKM. This chain's CDR3 is CASNSLGGAGGYTF. CDR3 DNA sequence: TGTGCCAGCAATTCCCTCGGGGGGGCGGGAGGCTACACCTTC.

This clonotype was seen many times. This rearrangement joins TRBV9 to TRBJ2-2, with no clear D. The V gene lost 5 bases and the J gene lost 7 bases, with 6 bases spanning the gap. Germline CDR1 reads SGDLS; CDR2 reads YYNGEE. The CDR3 has 11 amino acids. The CDR3 region is CASSVGGELFF. The CDR3 bases are TGTGCCAGCAGTGTCGGCGGGGAGCTGTTTTTT.

The chain is built from TRBV28 and TRBJ2-7; D remains unclear. CDR3 length: 12 amino acids. Trimming left V 3 bases short and J 7 bases short, with 10 bases between. The germline CDR1 and CDR2 sequences are MDHEN and SYDVKM. The CDR3 loop reads CASSFLSWEQYF. The CDR3 DNA sequence: TGTGCCAGCAGTTTCTTATCATGGGAGCAGTACTTC.

In this sample, this clonotype turned up many times. CDR3 bases: TGTGCCAGCAGGGGGGTCGGGGGCCATGGCTACACCTTC. This codes for CASRGVGGHGYTF. The chain uses TRBV6-5 and TRBJ1-2, with D possibly being TRBD1 (6 bases). The CDR3 runs to 13 residues. In germline, CDR1 is MNHEY, CDR2 SVGAGI. V lost 6 bases, J lost 6 bases, and 14 bases lay in between.

As for this clonotype: The junction and the germline gene differ at one end; a read error may be behind it. The chain joins TRBV20-1 to TRBJ2-5; D is perhaps TRBD1 (5 bases). The CDR3 extends over 14 amino acids. Germline assignment: CDR1 DFQATT and CDR2 SNEGSKA (reference sequence). The DNA of the CDR3 is TGCAGTTCTAGATATCGAAGGGGTAGAGAGACCCAGTACTTC. It specifies CSSRYRRGRETQYF.

This clonotype was detected many times. This chain joins TRBV29-1 and TRBJ1-2; D unclear. V was pared by 2 bases and J by 0 bases, with 7 bases between. CDR1 and CDR2 from the germline V gene are SQVTM and ANQGSEA. This CDR3 spans 13 amino acids. The chain's CDR3 is CSVETMTNYGYTF. DNA of the CDR3: TGCAGCGTTGAAACAATGACTAACTATGGCTACACCTTC.

This clonotype was detected only a few times. The chain couples TRBV28 to TRBJ2-5, with D unresolved. The V gene lost 4 bases and the J gene lost 1 base, with 7 bases spanning the gap. The CDR3 covers 13 residues. The V gene's germline CDR1 is MDHEN and CDR2 SYDVKM. CDR3 DNA sequence: TGTGCCAGCAGTTCCCAGCCCCAAGAGACCCAGTACTTC. Translation gives CASSSQPQETQYF.

The V gene is TRBV15, the J gene TRBJ2-5, with a tentative D call TRBD2 (6 bases). The germline gives CDR1 LNHNV, CDR2 YYDKDF (reference sequence). Trimming shortened V by 3 bases and J by 7 bases, and 15 bases separated the two germline ends. The CDR3 runs 14 residues. The CDR3 DNA is TGTGCCACCAGCAGCCCCGGGGGAGGCTGGACCCAGTACTTC. The encoded protein is CATSSPGGGWTQYF.

The CDR3 DNA reads TGTGCCAGCAGTTCCTCCAGGATAGGATCACCCCTCCACTTT. It codes for CASSSSRIGSPLHF. This chain connects TRBV6-5 to TRBJ1-6; the D is unclear. The germline V and J ends were trimmed by 4 bases and 10 bases, with 14 bases remaining between them. From germline, CDR1 is MNHEY and CDR2 SVGAGI. The CDR3 has 14 residues.